The 20 T cell receptor beta chains given below trace back to one sample, sequenced in a study of blood T cell repertoires in COVID-19. The table came from immunoSEQ multiplex PCR; TCRdb's copy has only in-frame clones and leaves some out. This sample has 150,000 to 200,000 clones, with 88% found just once. Sequencing was performed on peripheral blood. Receptors originate from a human donor in a cohort sampled during active COVID-19.

The rearrangement joins TRBV11-3 to TRBJ1-1, with D possibly matching TRBD1 (5 bases). There are 14 residues in the CDR3. The ends were cut back, 5 bases at V and 3 bases at J, with 13 bases in the middle. CDR1 SGHNT and CDR2 YENEEA come from the germline V gene. CDR3 in amino acids: CASSPSGEYTEAFF. The CDR3 DNA reads as TGTGCCAGCAGCCCGTCGGGGGAATACACTGAAGCTTTCTTT.

The rearrangement uses TRBV5-1 and TRBJ2-3, with 15 bases identical to TRBD2. The V segment lost 4 bases and the J segment 8 bases; nucleotides outside the gene matches: 8. CDR1 is SGHRS and CDR2 is YFSETQ in the germline V gene. The CDR3 contains 16 residues. CDR3 coding DNA: TGCGCCAGCAGCAGAGAACCGGGACTAGCGGGAGGTACGCAGTATTTT. Protein product: CASSREPGLAGGTQYF.

CDR3 in DNA: TGTGCCAGCGCTGCGGACAGGGGGCGCCCCGGGGAGCTGTTTTTT. It specifies CASAADRGRPGELFF. The rearrangement uses TRBV28 and TRBJ2-2; 11 nucleotides align to TRBD1. Germline trimming cut 8 bases from V and 6 bases from J; bases unmatched to any gene: 8. Germline values: CDR1 MDHEN, CDR2 SYDVKM. The CDR3 has 15 amino acids.

The chain recombines TRBV4-3 with TRBJ1-1, with D unclear. The CDR3 loop spans 14 amino acids. With 0 bases removed from V and 4 bases from J, the gap between germline ends came to 9 bases. Germline V lookup: CDR1 LGHNA, CDR2 YSLEER. The CDR3 DNA sequence: TGCGCCAGCAGCCAAGACCGGGGTGGCACTGAAGCTTTCTTT. Encoded protein: CASSQDRGGTEAFF.

This clone has a single count. The CDR3 region has the DNA TGTGCCAGCAGCTTGATGGGACAGGGGTCTGGGGCCAACGTCCTGACTTTC. Translated, it gives CASSLMGQGSGANVLTF. This chain links TRBV5-8 with TRBJ2-6; 10 bases line up with TRBD1. Germline V lookup: CDR1 SGHTS, CDR2 YDEGEE. The junction had 2 bases not matched to a gene; V was cut back by 1 base and J by 1 base. The CDR3 has 17 residues.

The chain recombines TRBV6-2 or TRBV6-3 with TRBJ2-7, with TRBD1 matching over 9 bases. Germline V gene data show CDR1 as MNHEY and CDR2 as SVGEGT. The trim removed 1 base at V and 5 bases at J, leaving 3 bases unmatched. This CDR3 spans 14 amino acids. In DNA form, the CDR3 reads TGTGCCAGCAGTTACTACAGGGGGCGGGACGAGCAGTACTTC. It specifies CASSYYRGRDEQYF.

This chain uses TRBV13 with TRBJ2-3, with a tentative D call TRBD1 (6 bases). CDR1 is PRHDT and CDR2 is FYEKMQ in the germline V gene (reference sequence). V dropped 4 bases and J dropped 5 bases, with 16 bases sitting between them. There are 15 residues in the CDR3. CDR3 loop: CASSYEDRGIDTQYF. CDR3 nucleotides: TGTGCCAGCAGCTATGAAGATAGGGGGATAGATACGCAGTATTTT.

The chain recombines TRBV14 with TRBJ2-7; possibly TRBD2 for D (5 bases). The germline V and J ends were trimmed by 1 base and 6 bases, with 13 bases remaining between them. From germline, CDR1 is SGHDN and CDR2 FVKESK. There are 14 residues in the CDR3. CDR3 in amino acids: CASSQGTARGEQYF. Written as DNA, the CDR3 is TGTGCCAGCAGCCAAGGGACTGCCCGGGGCGAGCAGTACTTC.

The chain combines TRBV5-1 with TRBJ2-7, with 11 bases lining up with TRBD2. The V gene end was trimmed by 4 bases and the J gene end by 6 bases; junction bases not matched to a gene: 9. The CDR3 is 15 amino acids. Germline CDR1 SGHRS, CDR2 YFSETQ. CDR3 amino acids: CASSATGTSGLEQYF. CDR3 nucleotide sequence: TGCGCCAGCAGCGCTACCGGGACTAGCGGCCTCGAGCAGTACTTC.

J is TRBJ1-2 and V is TRBV7-9; 8 positions agree with TRBD1. The CDR3 loop spans 15 amino acids. The V and J ends lost 4 bases and 4 bases, in that order; junction bases with no gene match: 8. The V gene's germline CDR1 is SEHNR and CDR2 FQNEAQ (reference sequence). The CDR3 bases are TGTGCCAGCAGCTACGACGGGACAGGACTCTATGGCTACACCTTC. Protein product: CASSYDGTGLYGYTF.

V is TRBV19 and J is TRBJ2-1, with 7 bases identical to TRBD2. This CDR3 spans 13 amino acids. The germline CDR1 and CDR2 sequences are LNHDA and SQIVND (reference sequence). V was clipped by 7 bases and J by 6 bases; unmatched bases: 6. CDR3 DNA: TGTGCCAGTACCCGCTGGGAGGGCAATGAGCAGTTCTTC. Translating it yields CASTRWEGNEQFF.

The chain links TRBV11-2 to TRBJ2-7; 9 nucleotides align to TRBD2. V shed 3 bases, J shed 4 bases, and the junction held 16 bases outside the gene matches. This CDR3 contains 18 residues. Germline CDR1 SGHAT, CDR2 FQNNGV. This chain's CDR3 is CASSFPDGGRAGEYEQYF. CDR3 DNA: TGTGCCAGCAGCTTCCCCGATGGCGGGAGGGCCGGAGAGTACGAGCAGTACTTC.

V usage is TRBV3-1 (or the pseudogene TRBV3-2) and J usage is TRBJ2-7, with 8 bases that match TRBD1. V lost 0 bases to trimming and J lost 6 bases; unmatched junction nucleotides: 1. Per the germline V gene, CDR1 is LGHDT and CDR2 is YNNKEL (reference sequence). The CDR3 consists of 13 residues. The CDR3 DNA sequence: TGTGCCAGCAGCCAAGATACAGGGGGCGAGCAGTACTTC. Amino acid sequence: CASSQDTGGEQYF.

This clone was picked up a small number of times. In DNA, the CDR3 is TGTGCCAGCAGCCAAGTGGCGGGGTCACTGGCTGAAGCTTTCTTT. It specifies CASSQVAGSLAEAFF. This chain joins TRBV4-2 and TRBJ1-1; D is undetermined. The CDR3 contains 15 residues. V was shortened by 1 base and J by 6 bases, with 15 bases between the two germline ends. Germline values: CDR1 LGHNA, CDR2 YNFKEQ.

The rearrangement uses TRBV19 and TRBJ2-7; D is perhaps TRBD1 (6 bases). The CDR3 contains 16 residues. V lost 4 bases and J lost 6, with 22 bases in between. Germline CDR1 LNHDA, CDR2 SQIVND (reference sequence). CDR3 coding DNA: TGTGCCAGTAGTACGCTGACCGGGACACCGGCCGTCGAGCAGTACTTC. Its translation: CASSTLTGTPAVEQYF.

This rearrangement joins TRBV7-2 to TRBJ2-3, with 8 positions matching TRBD2. CDR1 and CDR2 (germline): SGHTA, FQGNSA. The CDR3 is made up of 15 amino acids. Unmatched junction bases numbered 3, after V lost 3 bases and J lost 1 base. This CDR3 reads CASSFLAGRTDTQYF. The CDR3 DNA reads TGTGCCAGCAGCTTCCTAGCGGGCCGCACAGATACGCAGTATTTT.

The chain is built from TRBV9 and TRBJ2-7, with D unclear. The germline V gene encodes CDR1 SGDLS and CDR2 YYNGEE. The CDR3 contains 14 residues. With 3 bases removed from V and 4 bases from J, the gap between germline ends came to 14 bases. The CDR3 loop is CASSGSPRVYEQYF. In nucleotides, the CDR3 is TGTGCCAGCAGCGGCTCCCCCCGGGTTTACGAGCAGTACTTC.

The V gene is TRBV7-9, the J gene TRBJ1-1, with D uncertain. CDR1 is SEHNR and CDR2 is FQNEAQ in the germline V gene (reference sequence). This CDR3 is built from 15 residues. The V and J ends lost 1 base and 2 bases respectively, with 11 bases between them. CDR3 sequence: CASSLGYGLNTEAFF. CDR3 sequence (DNA): TGTGCCAGCAGCTTAGGATATGGCCTTAACACTGAAGCTTTCTTT. Full variable domain (missing parts from reference TRBV7-9 and TRBJ1-1): DTGVSQNPRHKITKRGQNVTFRCDPISEHNRLYWYRQTLGQGPEFLTYFQNEAQLEKSRLLSDRFSAERPKGSFSTLEIQRTEQGDSAMYLCASSLGYGLNTEAFFGQGTRLTVV.

A remark on this clone: Additional DNA sequences in this sample encode the identical CDR3. This sequence joins TRBV5-1 and TRBJ1-6, with 9 positions matching TRBD1. With 4 bases clipped from V and 9 bases from J, the junction kept 8 bases outside the gene matches. The CDR3 is 15 residues long. CDR1 and CDR2 (germline): SGHRS, YFSETQ. CDR3: CASSLKGQGGSPLHF. CDR3 sequence (DNA): TGCGCCAGCAGCCTCAAGGGACAGGGAGGTTCACCCCTCCACTTT.

This rearrangement joins TRBV20-1 to TRBJ1-6; 7 nucleotides match TRBD1. The CDR3 has 11 residues. The V segment lost 7 bases and the J segment 11 bases; nucleotides outside the gene matches: 5. Germline V gives CDR1 DFQATT, CDR2 SNEGSKA (reference sequence). CDR3 sequence (DNA): TGCAGTGTCGACAGGGCTCCACCCCTCCACTTT. Translated: CSVDRAPPLHF.